One and the same sample provided the 30 T cell receptor beta chains below, sequenced in a study of T-cell reconstitution after alpha-beta-depleted transplantation in children. A library of TCRbeta sequences, prepared with unique molecular identifiers, was generated. In TCRdb, the PCR reads were re-called with MiXCR into one record per CDR3 protein. The sample lists 450,000 to 500,000 distinct CDR3 sequences, around 12% occurring once. The specimen was PBMCs from the stem cell graft donor, collected from the stem cell graft. These receptors all stem from a human donor who donated a stem cell graft to a child with combined immunodeficiency.

Ten or more counts support this clonotype. The CDR3 sequence is CASSRTPRGRAGTTDTQYF. DNA for the CDR3: TGTGCCAGCAGCCGCACCCCGCGGGGCAGGGCTGGTACTACAGATACGCAGTATTTT. This chain links TRBV12-3 or TRBV12-4 with TRBJ2-3, with D maybe TRBD2 (6 bases). V was shortened by 6 bases and J by 3 bases, with 28 bases between the two germline ends. This CDR3 is 19 amino acids long.

This clonotype was observed at least ten times. The chain links TRBV12-3 or TRBV12-4 to TRBJ2-5; tentatively, D is TRBD1 or TRBD2 (5 bases each). This CDR3 contains 14 residues. V was trimmed by 1 base and J by 7 bases, leaving 13 bases between them. The CDR3, as DNA: TGTGCCAGCAGTTTAGATCTGGGACCGGCGACCCAGTACTTC. This sequence encodes CASSLDLGPATQYF.

This clonotype showed up just a few times. The chain joins TRBV7-9 to TRBJ1-2, with unresolved D. The V gene lost 5 bases and the J gene lost 6 bases, with 22 bases spanning the gap. The CDR3 consists of 16 residues. Germline CDR1 SEHNR, CDR2 FQNEAQ (reference sequence). CDR3 DNA sequence: TGTGCCAGCAGCCCAGTCGTGGTTAAGAGAGTTGATGGCTACACCTTC. Protein sequence: CASSPVVVKRVDGYTF.

This clonotype was counted only a few times. V gene TRBV6-6 combines with J gene TRBJ2-7; D perhaps matches TRBD1 (5 bases). The ends were cut back, 7 bases at V and 0 bases at J, with 10 bases in the middle. The germline V gene has CDR1 MNHNY and CDR2 SVGAGI (reference sequence). The CDR3 runs to 13 residues. The CDR3: CASTSTASYEQYF. DNA of the CDR3: TGTGCCAGCACCTCGACAGCCTCCTACGAGCAGTACTTC.

In this sample, this clonotype turned up many times. The chain employs TRBV5-1 and TRBJ2-3, with D hard to call. Looked up from germline, CDR1 is SGHRS and CDR2 is YFSETQ. Trimming left V 1 base short and J 4 bases short, with 7 bases between. The CDR3 totals 13 residues. The CDR3 here is CASSLQLADTQYF. CDR3 bases: TGCGCCAGCAGCTTGCAGCTGGCAGATACGCAGTATTTT.

This clonotype has more than one count but fewer than ten. This rearrangement joins TRBV12-3 or TRBV12-4 to TRBJ2-1; 9 bases align to TRBD2. V trimming: 6 bases; J trimming: 6 bases; junction bases outside the gene matches: 6. The CDR3 sequence is 14 residues long. CDR3 residues: CASSPGLAINEQFF. The DNA of the CDR3 is TGTGCCAGCAGCCCGGGACTAGCTATCAATGAGCAGTTCTTC.

This chain joins TRBV29-1 and TRBJ2-7, with 8 bases lining up with TRBD1. The length of the CDR3 is 14 residues. With 7 bases clipped from V and 0 bases from J, the junction kept 8 bases outside the gene matches. Germline-derived CDR1 and CDR2 are SQVTM and ANQGSEA. The CDR3, as DNA: TGCAGCGCTCGTCCCGGGACAGGCTCCTACGAGCAGTACTTC. As protein: CSARPGTGSYEQYF.

CDR3 loop: CASRLDRSLNQPQHF. The CDR3 DNA is TGTGCAAGTCGCTTAGACCGGTCTCTTAATCAGCCCCAGCATTTT. This rearrangement joins TRBV12-2 to TRBJ1-5. TRBV12-2 is recorded as a pseudogene. This CDR3 has 15 amino acids.

This clonotype was counted only a few times. This chain links TRBV12-3 or TRBV12-4 with TRBJ2-7; D uncertain. V was shortened by 7 bases and J by 7 bases, with 14 bases between the two germline ends. The CDR3 sequence is 12 residues long. The CDR3 here is CASTLPGREQYF. CDR3 nucleotide sequence: TGTGCCAGCACCCTACCTGGCCGGGAGCAGTACTTC.

This clonotype was picked up many times. The chain joins TRBV29-1 to TRBJ2-5; 8 bases fit TRBD1. Per the germline V gene, CDR1 is SQVTM and CDR2 is ANQGSEA. The CDR3 totals 13 residues. V shed 8 bases, J shed 2 bases, and the junction held 7 bases outside the gene matches. CDR3 residues: CSIRDRQQETQYF. In nucleotides, the CDR3 is TGCAGCATCCGGGACAGGCAGCAAGAGACCCAGTACTTC.

This clonotype was seen ten or more times. This chain connects TRBV6-5 to TRBJ2-5; 13 bases fit TRBD2. CDR1 and CDR2 (germline): MNHEY, SVGAGI. The CDR3 extends over 17 amino acids. V dropped 6 bases and J dropped 3; count of bases not matched to a gene: 10. The CDR3 DNA reads TGTGCCAGCAGAACTACCGGACTAGCGGGGGCAAAAGAGACCCAGTACTTC. Encoded protein: CASRTTGLAGAKETQYF.

This clonotype appeared a few times. V and J are TRBV12-3 or TRBV12-4 and TRBJ1-1; a weak D match, TRBD1 (6 bases). This CDR3 is 14 amino acids long. V was pared by 10 bases and J by 3 bases, with 18 bases between. In nucleotides, the CDR3 is TGTGCCACCAGGGGTTGGCAGGCGGACACTGAAGCTTTCTTT. Its protein product is CATRGWQADTEAFF.

The chain joins TRBV12-3 or TRBV12-4 to TRBJ1-4; D remains unclear. Trimming removed 5 bases at V and 4 bases at J, with 11 bases between. The CDR3 runs to 14 residues. Here the CDR3 DNA reads TGTGCCAGCAGTCCCGGATGGAATAATGAAAAACTGTTTTTT. This sequence encodes CASSPGWNNEKLFF.

This clonotype was observed many times. V and J are TRBV5-1 and TRBJ2-1; D is uncertain. CDR3 length: 15 residues. Trimming took 4 bases from V and 3 from J, leaving 14 bases between them. Germline V lookup: CDR1 SGHRS, CDR2 YFSETQ. CDR3 sequence (DNA): TGCGCCAGCAGCCCTGAGGATAGAGGCTACAATGAGCAGTTCTTC. Its protein is CASSPEDRGYNEQFF.

In DNA form, the CDR3 reads TGTGCCAGCAGCTTGGCTAGCCCGGGACAGGGAACGGTTCCCAACGAGCAGTACTTC. It yields the protein CASSLASPGQGTVPNEQYF. This chain joins TRBV5-4 and TRBJ2-7; TRBD1 aligns across 9 bases. The germline CDR1 and CDR2 sequences are SGHNT and YYREEE (reference sequence). V dropped 0 bases and J dropped 5; count of bases not matched to a gene: 18. This CDR3 is built from 19 residues.

The chain carries TRBV5-1 and TRBJ2-1; 10 nucleotides match TRBD1. The CDR3 extends over 15 amino acids. From germline, CDR1 is SGHRS and CDR2 YFSETQ. V was pared by 4 bases and J by 10 bases, with 11 bases of the junction left unmatched. DNA of the CDR3: TGCGCCAGCAGCCCGTCCCGGGACAGGGGACAGGAGCAGTTCTTC. It is translated as CASSPSRDRGQEQFF.

V gene TRBV29-1 combines with J gene TRBJ2-7, with D uncertain. V shed 4 bases and J shed 5 bases, with 15 bases lying between them. The CDR3 spans 13 residues. Per germline, CDR1 SQVTM and CDR2 ANQGSEA. The CDR3 nucleotides are TGCAGCGTTGTGGGCAGACTGGGCCACGAGCAGTACTTC. Its translation is CSVVGRLGHEQYF.

There are a few counts of this clonotype. The chain recombines TRBV25-1 with TRBJ2-5, with a weak D call TRBD1 (6 bases). Trimming shortened V by 1 base and J by 1 base, and 13 bases separated the two germline ends. This CDR3 is built from 16 residues. Germline assignment: CDR1 MGHDK and CDR2 SYGVNS. This CDR3 is CASSEFTGLTQETQYF. In DNA form, the CDR3 reads TGTGCCAGCAGTGAATTTACAGGGCTGACCCAAGAGACCCAGTACTTC.

This chain uses TRBV7-2 with TRBJ2-1; 7 nucleotides agree with TRBD2. The ends lost 1 base at V and 6 bases at J; junction bases unmatched: 6. CDR1 and CDR2 (germline): SGHTA, FQGNSA. This CDR3 is 15 amino acids long. CDR3 nucleotides: TGTGCCAGCAGCTTAGTGGCGGGAGCGGCCAATGAGCAGTTCTTC. Its translation is CASSLVAGAANEQFF.

This clonotype was seen ten or more times. V and J are TRBV10-3 and TRBJ2-1; D is uncertain. V gave up 3 bases and J gave up 4 bases, with 7 bases separating them. The CDR3 covers 13 residues. From germline, CDR1 is ENHRY and CDR2 SYGVKD. CDR3 sequence (DNA): TGTGCCATCAGTGAAACACTATACAATGAGCAGTTCTTC. Residues: CAISETLYNEQFF.

This clonotype was seen a few times. The genes are TRBV9 and TRBJ2-7; D is perhaps TRBD1 or TRBD2 (5 bases each). The CDR3 covers 15 residues. CDR1 and CDR2 from the germline V gene are SGDLS and YYNGEE. Trimming pared 3 bases from V and 3 bases from J, leaving 16 bases between. DNA for the CDR3: TGTGCCAGCAGCGCGGGACCTTTCTCGGGCTACGAGCAGTACTTC. This encodes CASSAGPFSGYEQYF.

This clonotype was seen many times. The rearrangement joins TRBV15 to TRBJ2-1; D tentatively reads TRBD1 or TRBD2 (5 bases each). With 5 bases removed from V and 1 base from J, the gap between germline ends came to 12 bases. Germline loops: CDR1 LNHNV, CDR2 YYDKDF (reference sequence). This CDR3 contains 15 residues. The CDR3 DNA reads as TGTGCCACCAGCGCAGGGAGAGAATCCTACAATGAGCAGTTCTTC. Translation: CATSAGRESYNEQFF.

This clonotype appeared a few times. The J gene is TRBJ2-3, the V gene TRBV20-1; a weak D match, TRBD2 (5 bases). The V gene's germline CDR1 is DFQATT and CDR2 SNEGSKA (reference sequence). With 6 bases removed from V and 5 bases from J, the gap between germline ends came to 21 bases. The CDR3 is 15 residues long. The CDR3 nucleotides are TGCAGTGCCCTCCCGATGGGAGAAACCGGAGATACGCAGTATTTT. This sequence encodes CSALPMGETGDTQYF.

The genes are TRBV20-1 and TRBJ2-1, with 10 nucleotides matching TRBD2. CDR3 length: 14 amino acids. Germline assignment: CDR1 DFQATT and CDR2 SNEGSKA (reference sequence). The V gene end was trimmed by 7 bases and the J gene end by 2 bases; junction bases not matched to a gene: 5. CDR3 protein: CSVLLAGAYNEQFF. The CDR3 coding sequence is TGCAGTGTCCTTCTAGCGGGGGCCTACAATGAGCAGTTCTTC.

This clonotype was seen more than once but under ten times. The rearrangement joins TRBV6-5 to TRBJ1-1; possible D gene TRBD1, 6 bases. CDR1 is MNHEY and CDR2 is SVGAGI in the germline V gene. The CDR3 spans 15 residues. V was clipped by 4 bases and J by 3 bases, with 15 bases between them. The CDR3, as DNA: TGTGCCAGCAGTTCCCGCGGGGGCCGGGACACTGAAGCTTTCTTT. Translation: CASSSRGGRDTEAFF.

This clonotype has just a few counts. V and J are TRBV6-5 and TRBJ2-1, with a possible D match to TRBD2 (6 bases). Deletions cut 5 bases from V and 3 bases from J, with 20 bases between. Per the germline V gene, CDR1 is MNHEY and CDR2 is SVGAGI. The CDR3 covers 17 residues. CDR3 nucleotides: TGTGCCAGCAGTCTACGGGGGTACCGGGAGATCTACAATGAGCAGTTCTTC. Amino acids: CASSLRGYREIYNEQFF.

This clonotype was counted only a few times. V gene TRBV20-1 combines with J gene TRBJ2-1; tentative D call: TRBD2 (7 bases). The germline V gene encodes CDR1 DFQATT and CDR2 SNEGSKA (reference sequence). V gave up 6 bases and J gave up 9 bases, with 12 bases separating them. This CDR3 comprises 11 residues. The CDR3 is CSAGGGFEQFF. CDR3 bases: TGCAGTGCGGGAGGGGGGTTTGAGCAGTTCTTC.

The chain is built from TRBV29-1 and TRBJ2-7, with TRBD2 identical over 10 bases. V dropped 6 bases and J dropped 6; count of bases not matched to a gene: 8. The CDR3 is 13 residues long. Per germline, CDR1 SQVTM and CDR2 ANQGSEA. CDR3 coding DNA: TGCAGCGTGACCGGGACTAGCGCTCGCGAGCAGTACTTC. The encoded protein is CSVTGTSAREQYF.

This clonotype was counted many times. The chain couples TRBV9 to TRBJ2-1; no definite D call. The length of the CDR3 is 14 residues. Germline CDR1 SGDLS, CDR2 YYNGEE. Deletions cut 0 bases from V and 8 bases from J, with 12 bases between. The CDR3 spells CASSVGDRVDEQFF. The CDR3 DNA sequence: TGTGCCAGCAGCGTAGGCGACCGGGTGGATGAGCAGTTCTTC.

This clonotype was recorded a few times. V usage is TRBV5-5 and J usage is TRBJ1-6, with no clear D. CDR3 size: 13 residues. V dropped 5 bases and J dropped 4 bases, with 7 bases sitting between them. The germline V gene encodes CDR1 SGHKS and CDR2 YYEKEE (reference sequence). DNA for the CDR3: TGTGCCAGCAGTTCGGGGTATAATTCACCCCTCCACTTT. Its translation is CASSSGYNSPLHF.